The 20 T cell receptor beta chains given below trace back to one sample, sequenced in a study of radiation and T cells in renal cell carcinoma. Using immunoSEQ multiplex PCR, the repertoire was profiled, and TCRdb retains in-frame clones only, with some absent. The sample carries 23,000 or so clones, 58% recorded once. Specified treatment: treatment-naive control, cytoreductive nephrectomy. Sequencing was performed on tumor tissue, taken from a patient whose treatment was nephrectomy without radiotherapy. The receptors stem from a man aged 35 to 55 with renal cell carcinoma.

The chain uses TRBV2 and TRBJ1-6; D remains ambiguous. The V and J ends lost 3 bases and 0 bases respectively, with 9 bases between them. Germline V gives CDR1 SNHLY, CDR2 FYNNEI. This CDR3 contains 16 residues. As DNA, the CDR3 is TGTGCCAGCAGTGACCAGCCTTACTCCTATAATTCACCCCTCCACTTT. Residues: CASSDQPYSYNSPLHF. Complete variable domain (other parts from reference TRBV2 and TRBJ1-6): EPEVTQTPSHQVTQMGQEVILRCVPISNHLYFYWYRQILGQKVEFLVSFYNNEISEKSEIFDDQFSVERPDGSNFTLKIRSTKLEDSAMYFCASSDQPYSYNSPLHFGNGTRLTVT.

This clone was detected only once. CDR3 protein: CASSFPPQGEQFF. In nucleotides, the CDR3 is TGTGCCAGCAGTTTCCCCCCTCAGGGTGAGCAGTTCTTC. The chain joins TRBV28 to TRBJ2-1; TRBD1 might be the D (5 bases). V dropped 3 bases and J dropped 9 bases, with 12 bases sitting between them. This CDR3 region has 13 residues. Germline values: CDR1 MDHEN, CDR2 SYDVKM.

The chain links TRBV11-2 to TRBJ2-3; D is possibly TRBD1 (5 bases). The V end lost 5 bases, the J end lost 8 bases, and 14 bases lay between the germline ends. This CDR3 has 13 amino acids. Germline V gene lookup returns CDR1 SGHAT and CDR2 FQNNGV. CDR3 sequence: CASSPFSDSTQYF. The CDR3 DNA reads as TGTGCCAGCAGCCCCTTTTCAGACAGTACGCAGTATTTT.

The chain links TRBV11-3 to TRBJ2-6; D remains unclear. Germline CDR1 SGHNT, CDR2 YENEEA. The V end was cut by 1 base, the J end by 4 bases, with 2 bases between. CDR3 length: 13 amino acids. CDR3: CASSLGGANVLTF. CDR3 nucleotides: TGTGCCAGCAGCTTAGGGGGGGCCAACGTCCTGACTTTC.

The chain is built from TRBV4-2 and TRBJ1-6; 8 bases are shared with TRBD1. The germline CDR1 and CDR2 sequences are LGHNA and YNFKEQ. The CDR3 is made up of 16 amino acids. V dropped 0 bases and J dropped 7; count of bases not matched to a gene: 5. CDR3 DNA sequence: TGTGCCAGCAGCCAAGATTGGGGACAGGCAAATTCACCCCTCCACTTT. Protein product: CASSQDWGQANSPLHF.

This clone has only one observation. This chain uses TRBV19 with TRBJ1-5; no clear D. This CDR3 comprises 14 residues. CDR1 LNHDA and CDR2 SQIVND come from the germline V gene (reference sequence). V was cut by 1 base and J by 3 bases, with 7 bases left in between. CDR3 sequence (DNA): TGTGCCAGTAGTATAGGCCTTTTCAATCAGCCCCAGCATTTT. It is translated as CASSIGLFNQPQHF.

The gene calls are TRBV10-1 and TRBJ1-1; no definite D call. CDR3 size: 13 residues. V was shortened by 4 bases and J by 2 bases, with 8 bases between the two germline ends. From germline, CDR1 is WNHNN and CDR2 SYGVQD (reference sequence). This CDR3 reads CASSGEGNTEAFF. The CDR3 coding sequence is TGCGCCAGCAGTGGAGAGGGTAACACTGAAGCTTTCTTT.

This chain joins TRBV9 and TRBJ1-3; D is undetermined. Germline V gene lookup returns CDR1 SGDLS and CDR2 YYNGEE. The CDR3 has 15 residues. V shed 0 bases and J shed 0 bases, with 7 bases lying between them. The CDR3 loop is CASSVDSFSGNTIYF. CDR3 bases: TGTGCCAGCAGCGTAGACAGCTTCTCTGGAAACACCATATATTTT.

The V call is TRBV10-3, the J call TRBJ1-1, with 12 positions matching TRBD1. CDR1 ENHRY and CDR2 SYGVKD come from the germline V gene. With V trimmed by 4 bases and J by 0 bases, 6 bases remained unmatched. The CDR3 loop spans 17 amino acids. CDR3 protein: CAISALGTGGLNTEAFF. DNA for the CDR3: TGTGCCATCAGTGCCTTAGGGACAGGGGGCCTGAACACTGAAGCTTTCTTT.

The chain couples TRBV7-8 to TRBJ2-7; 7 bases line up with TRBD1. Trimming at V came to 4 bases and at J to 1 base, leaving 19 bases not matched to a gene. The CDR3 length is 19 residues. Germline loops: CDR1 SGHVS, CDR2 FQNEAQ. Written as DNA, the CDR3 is TGTGCCAGCAGCTCAGGTCTCGGGACAGAGTACCTCGTTTCCTACGAGCAGTACGTC. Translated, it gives CASSSGLGTEYLVSYEQYV.

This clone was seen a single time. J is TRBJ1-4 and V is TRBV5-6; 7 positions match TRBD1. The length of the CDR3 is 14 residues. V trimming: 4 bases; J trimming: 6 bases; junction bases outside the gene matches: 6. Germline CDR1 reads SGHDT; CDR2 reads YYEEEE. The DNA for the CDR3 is TGTGCCAGCAGCCCTGGGCAGGGGGATGAAAAACTGTTTTTT. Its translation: CASSPGQGDEKLFF. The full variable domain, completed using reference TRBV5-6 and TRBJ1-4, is DAGVTQSPTHLIKTRGQQVTLRCSPKSGHDTVSWYQQALGQGPQFIFQYYEEEERQRGNFPDRFSGHQFPNYSSELNVNALLLGDSALYLCASSPGQGDEKLFFGSGTQLSVL.

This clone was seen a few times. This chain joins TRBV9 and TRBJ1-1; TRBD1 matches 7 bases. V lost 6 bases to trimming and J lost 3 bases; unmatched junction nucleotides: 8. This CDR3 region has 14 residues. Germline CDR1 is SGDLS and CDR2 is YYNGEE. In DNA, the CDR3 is TGTGCCAGCACCCTACTCACAGGGGACACTGAAGCTTTCTTT. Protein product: CASTLLTGDTEAFF.

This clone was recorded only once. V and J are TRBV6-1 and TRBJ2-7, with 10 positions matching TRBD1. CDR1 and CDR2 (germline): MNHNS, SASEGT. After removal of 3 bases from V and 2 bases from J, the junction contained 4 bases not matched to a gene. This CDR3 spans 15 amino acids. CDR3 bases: TGTGCCAGCAGTGAGACAGGGGGCTCCCCCTACGAGCAGTACGTC. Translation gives CASSETGGSPYEQYV.

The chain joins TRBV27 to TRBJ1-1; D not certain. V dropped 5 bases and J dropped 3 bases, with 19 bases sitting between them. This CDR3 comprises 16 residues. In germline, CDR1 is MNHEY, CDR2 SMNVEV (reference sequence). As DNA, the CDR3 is TGTGCCAGCAGTCCATCGGTCCGGTCCCGACACACTGAAGCTTTCTTT. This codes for CASSPSVRSRHTEAFF.

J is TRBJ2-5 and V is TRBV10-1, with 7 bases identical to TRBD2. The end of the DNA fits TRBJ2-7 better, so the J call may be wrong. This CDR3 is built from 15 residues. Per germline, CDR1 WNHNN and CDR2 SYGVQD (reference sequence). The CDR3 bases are TGCGCCAGCAGTGACGGAGCTAGCGGAACCTACGAGCAGTACTTC. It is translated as CASSDGASGTYEQYF.

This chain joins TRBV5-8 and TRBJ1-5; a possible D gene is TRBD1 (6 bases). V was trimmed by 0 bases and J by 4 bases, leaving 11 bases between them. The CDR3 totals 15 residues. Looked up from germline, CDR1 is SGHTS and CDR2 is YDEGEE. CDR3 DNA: TGTGCCAGCAGCTTGGAAACGGGGGCTAATCAGCCCCAGCATTTT. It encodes CASSLETGANQPQHF.

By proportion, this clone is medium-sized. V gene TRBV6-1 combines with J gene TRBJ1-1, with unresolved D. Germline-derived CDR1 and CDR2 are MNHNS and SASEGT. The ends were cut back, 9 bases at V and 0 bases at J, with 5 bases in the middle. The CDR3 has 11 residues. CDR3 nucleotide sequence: TGTGCCAGTAGGATGAACACTGAAGCTTTCTTT. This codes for CASRMNTEAFF.

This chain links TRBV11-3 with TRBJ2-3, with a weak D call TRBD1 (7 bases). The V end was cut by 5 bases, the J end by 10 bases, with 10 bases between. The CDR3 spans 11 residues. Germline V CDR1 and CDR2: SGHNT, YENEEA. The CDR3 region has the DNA TGTGCCAGCAGCCAGGGGGGTGCGCAGTATTTT. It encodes CASSQGGAQYF.

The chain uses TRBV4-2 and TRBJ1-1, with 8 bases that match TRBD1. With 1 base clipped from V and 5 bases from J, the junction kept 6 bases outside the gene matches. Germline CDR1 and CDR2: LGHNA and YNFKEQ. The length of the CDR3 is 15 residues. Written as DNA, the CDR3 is TGTGCCAGCAGCCAAGGAGGACAGGGACAAACTGAAGCTTTCTTT. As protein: CASSQGGQGQTEAFF.

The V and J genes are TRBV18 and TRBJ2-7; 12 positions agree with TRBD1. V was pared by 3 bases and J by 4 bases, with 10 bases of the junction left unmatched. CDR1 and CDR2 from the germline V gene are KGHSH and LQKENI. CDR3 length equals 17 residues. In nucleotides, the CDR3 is TGTGCCAGCTCACCCCGACCGGGACAGGGGGCGGGTTACGAGCAGTACTTC. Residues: CASSPRPGQGAGYEQYF.